The 32 T cell receptor beta chains below were found in one sample sequenced in a study of T cell responses to AZD1222 COVID-19 vaccine. Sequencing was performed with immunoSEQ multiplex PCR; in TCRdb, only in-frame clones are kept and a portion is missing. The table lists about 94,000 clones, 85% of them singletons. The source was peripheral blood, collected 28 days after the second AZD1222 dose. The receptors shown here come from an adult who received the AZD1222 COVID-19 vaccine.

V is TRBV4-2 and J is TRBJ2-3, with D possibly matching TRBD2 (6 bases). Germline V gives CDR1 LGHNA, CDR2 YNFKEQ. The V and J ends lost 0 bases and 6 bases respectively, with 16 bases between them. This CDR3 is built from 16 residues. This chain's CDR3 is CASSQDGGRRGDTQYF. The CDR3, as DNA: TGTGCCAGCAGCCAAGACGGGGGTAGAAGAGGGGATACGCAGTATTTT.

V and J are TRBV6-5 and TRBJ2-7; TRBD1 or TRBD2 may be the D gene (6 bases each). Germline CDR1 and CDR2: MNHEY and SVGAGI. This CDR3 is built from 16 residues. With 0 bases removed from V and 4 bases from J, the gap between germline ends came to 16 bases. CDR3 in DNA: TGTGCCAGCAGTTACTCGAGGGTCCAGGGGAGGTACGAGCAGTACTTC. As protein: CASSYSRVQGRYEQYF.

The J gene is TRBJ1-2, the V gene TRBV4-1; no firm D call. The CDR3 is 14 residues long. The V gene's germline CDR1 is MGHRA and CDR2 YSYEKL. The V and J ends lost 1 base and 8 bases respectively, with 14 bases between them. This chain's CDR3 is CASSQVRRLEGYTF. CDR3 coding DNA: TGCGCCAGCAGCCAAGTAAGAAGGCTTGAAGGCTACACCTTC.

The chain combines TRBV3-1 (or the pseudogene TRBV3-2) with TRBJ1-5; D not certain. The V end was cut by 0 bases, the J end by 5 bases, with 8 bases between. CDR3 length equals 14 residues. CDR1 is LGHDT, CDR2 YNNKEL, per germline (reference sequence). Here the CDR3 reads CASSQDPGYQPQHF. DNA of the CDR3: TGTGCCAGCAGCCAAGATCCAGGATATCAGCCCCAGCATTTT.

Written as DNA, the CDR3 is TGTGCCAGCAGCTTAGTTGTGGGGTTGACAGATACGCAGTATTTT. Translation gives CASSLVVGLTDTQYF. The gene calls are TRBV7-9 and TRBJ2-3; D gene unclear. The CDR3 length is 15 residues. V was shortened by 1 base and J by 3 bases, with 11 bases between the two germline ends. The germline V gene has CDR1 SEHNR and CDR2 FQNEAQ (reference sequence).

V and J are TRBV2 and TRBJ2-7, with 12 nucleotides matching TRBD2. The J segment lost 0 bases and the V segment lost 5 bases, leaving 2 bases of the junction unmatched. The germline V gene encodes CDR1 SNHLY and CDR2 FYNNEI. This CDR3 region has 15 residues. In DNA, the CDR3 is TGTGCCAGCAGTCGGGGACTAGCGGGCTCCTACGAGCAGTACTTC. Its protein product is CASSRGLAGSYEQYF.

This chain links TRBV5-4 with TRBJ2-1, with 10 bases aligning to TRBD1. The length of the CDR3 is 20 residues. Germline CDR1 reads SGHNT; CDR2 reads YYREEE (reference sequence). V lost 5 bases, J lost 0 bases, and 17 bases stayed unmatched. CDR3 region: CASRRDTGQGPTSSYNEQFF. In nucleotides, the CDR3 is TGTGCCAGCAGACGGGACACGGGACAGGGGCCTACGAGCTCCTACAATGAGCAGTTCTTC.

A single count supports this clone. This chain uses TRBV6-2 or TRBV6-3 with TRBJ1-2; D gene ambiguous. The CDR3 length is 12 residues. Germline-derived CDR1 and CDR2 are MNHEY and SVGEGT. With 6 bases removed from V and 8 bases from J, the gap between germline ends came to 13 bases. The CDR3 spells CASSPSRVGYTF. CDR3 nucleotides: TGTGCCAGCAGCCCGTCGCGGGTAGGCTACACCTTC.

The chain links TRBV19 to TRBJ1-2; D gene ambiguous. Germline V gives CDR1 LNHDA, CDR2 SQIVND (reference sequence). The V end lost 7 bases, the J end lost 8 bases, and 17 bases lay between the germline ends. This CDR3 region has 13 residues. The CDR3 here is CASTPERVKGYTF. The CDR3, as DNA: TGTGCCAGTACCCCGGAGAGGGTAAAGGGCTACACCTTC.

The rearrangement joins TRBV28 to TRBJ2-7; 9 bases align to TRBD1. J gave up 5 bases and V 6 bases, and 11 bases lay outside the gene matches. The CDR3 loop spans 15 amino acids. The germline V gene encodes CDR1 MDHEN and CDR2 SYDVKM. The CDR3 protein is CASSPPGTGLNEQYF. CDR3 sequence (DNA): TGTGCCAGCAGCCCCCCTGGGACAGGGTTGAACGAGCAGTACTTC.

The chain recombines TRBV2 with TRBJ1-4; no clear D. The CDR3 is made up of 13 amino acids. V was cut by 8 bases and J by 0 bases, with 7 bases left in between. Germline CDR1 is SNHLY and CDR2 is FYNNEI. Here the CDR3 DNA reads TGTGCCAGCTCTTCCGCAACTAATGAAAAACTGTTTTTT. Protein sequence: CASSSATNEKLFF.

This clone was observed a single time. The chain joins TRBV11-2 to TRBJ1-2, with TRBD1 identical over 8 bases. V gave up 4 bases and J gave up 4 bases; unmatched junction bases: 11. The germline V gene encodes CDR1 SGHAT and CDR2 FQNNGV. The CDR3 length is 16 residues. CDR3 DNA sequence: TGTGCCAGCAGCTCTAGCAGGGGGCATCCTACCTATGGCTACACCTTC. Its translation is CASSSSRGHPTYGYTF.

This clone was picked up one time. At one of its ends the junction is not consistent with the germline gene, which may arise from a read error. CDR3 in amino acids: CASSGLAGGSTVF. Written as DNA, the CDR3 is TGTGCCAGCAGCGGTTTAGCGGGAGGGTCGACGGTCTTC. J is TRBJ2-1 and V is TRBV9, with 11 positions matching TRBD2. The CDR3 loop spans 13 amino acids. Germline V gene sequence: CDR1 SGDLS, CDR2 YYNGEE.

This clone has only a few counts. Other nucleotide sequences from this sample produce the same CDR3. The chain carries TRBV5-1 and TRBJ1-2; 8 nucleotides match TRBD1. Germline-derived CDR1 and CDR2 are SGHRS and YFSETQ. V dropped 4 bases and J dropped 3; count of bases not matched to a gene: 5. The CDR3 extends over 14 amino acids. The DNA of the CDR3 is TGCGCCAGCAGCCCGGACAGGGAGGACTATGGCTACACCTTC. Translation: CASSPDREDYGYTF.

The CDR3, as DNA: TGTGCCAGCACCCCCGGGTTTACCAATCAGCCCCAGCATTTT. Amino acids: CASTPGFTNQPQHF. J is TRBJ1-5 and V is TRBV2; D is undetermined. The CDR3 is made up of 14 amino acids. Germline V CDR1 and CDR2: SNHLY, FYNNEI. The V end lost 7 bases, the J end lost 3 bases, and 13 bases lay between the germline ends.

V and J are TRBV7-9 and TRBJ1-3, with 8 bases aligning to TRBD1. Germline loops: CDR1 SEHNR, CDR2 FQNEAQ (reference sequence). The V and J ends lost 0 bases and 4 bases, in that order; junction bases with no gene match: 8. This CDR3 region has 17 residues. This chain's CDR3 is CASSLALDRGGGNTIYF. The CDR3 DNA follows: TGTGCCAGCAGCTTAGCCCTAGACAGGGGTGGAGGAAACACCATATATTTT.

The rearrangement joins TRBV5-6 to TRBJ2-5, with 7 bases lining up with TRBD2. The CDR3 is made up of 15 amino acids. Looked up from germline, CDR1 is SGHDT and CDR2 is YYEEEE. Trimming removed 0 bases from V and 4 bases from J; junction bases left unmatched: 6. CDR3 DNA sequence: TGTGCCAGCAGCTTGGGACTAGCATTTGGAGAGACCCAGTACTTC. Its protein product is CASSLGLAFGETQYF.

This clone turned up a few times. This chain joins TRBV5-6 and TRBJ1-5; D might be TRBD1 (6 bases). CDR3 length: 15 amino acids. Trimming took 3 bases from V and 3 from J, leaving 13 bases between them. In germline, CDR1 is SGHDT, CDR2 YYEEEE. In DNA, the CDR3 is TGTGCCAGCAGCTGGGGTGACAGGCTCAATCAGCCCCAGCATTTT. Protein: CASSWGDRLNQPQHF. Combining the CDR3 with reference TRBV5-6 and TRBJ1-5 gives the whole variable domain DAGVTQSPTHLIKTRGQQVTLRCSPKSGHDTVSWYQQALGQGPQFIFQYYEEEERQRGNFPDRFSGHQFPNYSSELNVNALLLGDSALYLCASSWGDRLNQPQHFGDGTRLSIL.

The V call is TRBV27, the J call TRBJ2-3; the match to TRBD1 covers 8 bases. CDR3 size: 15 residues. Trimming removed 5 bases from V and 0 bases from J; junction bases left unmatched: 4. Germline CDR1 and CDR2: MNHEY and SMNVEV (reference sequence). CDR3 loop: CASSRQGRSTDTQYF. The CDR3, as DNA: TGTGCCAGCAGTCGACAGGGGCGGAGCACAGATACGCAGTATTTT.

The rearrangement uses TRBV2 and TRBJ2-3; 12 nucleotides align to TRBD2. CDR3 length equals 16 residues. Trimming at V came to 7 bases and at J to 0 bases, leaving 5 bases not matched to a gene. Germline assignment: CDR1 SNHLY and CDR2 FYNNEI. CDR3 bases: TGTGCCAGCACCCTAGGGACTAGCGGGAGCACAGATACGCAGTATTTT. Translated, it gives CASTLGTSGSTDTQYF.

The chain joins TRBV27 to TRBJ2-7, with 7 positions matching TRBD1. V was clipped by 4 bases and J by 4 bases; unmatched bases: 4. Germline CDR1 reads MNHEY; CDR2 reads SMNVEV (reference sequence). CDR3 length: 13 residues. The CDR3 spells CASSWSTGYEQYF. DNA of the CDR3: TGTGCCAGCAGTTGGTCGACAGGGTACGAGCAGTACTTC.

V and J are TRBV30 and TRBJ1-3, with D unresolved. Germline V gives CDR1 GTSNPN, CDR2 SVGIG (reference sequence). CDR3 length: 14 residues. The V and J ends lost 7 bases and 0 bases respectively, with 13 bases between them. The CDR3 spells CAFTSGDSGNTIYF. DNA of the CDR3: TGTGCCTTCACCTCCGGCGACTCTGGAAACACCATATATTTT.

The chain recombines TRBV3-1 (or the pseudogene TRBV3-2) with TRBJ2-7; TRBD2 matches 7 bases. This CDR3 has 14 residues. CDR1 is LGHDT and CDR2 is YNNKEL in the germline V gene (reference sequence). V shed 3 bases and J 4 bases; nucleotides not matched to a gene: 6. The CDR3 protein is CASSQAGTTYEQYF. CDR3 DNA: TGTGCCAGCAGCCAGGCCGGGACTACTTACGAGCAGTACTTC.

The CDR3 is CASSVGGATGSPLHF. As DNA, the CDR3 is TGTGCCAGCAGCGTGGGGGGCGCAACTGGATCACCCCTCCACTTT. J is TRBJ1-6 and V is TRBV9, with D maybe TRBD1 (6 bases). Germline CDR1 SGDLS, CDR2 YYNGEE. V gave up 2 bases and J gave up 10 bases, with 16 bases separating them. The CDR3 runs 15 residues.

The chain joins TRBV3-1 (or the pseudogene TRBV3-2) to TRBJ1-4; 7 nucleotides agree with TRBD1. V gave up 1 base and J gave up 7 bases; unmatched junction bases: 9. Germline CDR1 and CDR2: LGHDT and YNNKEL (reference sequence). The CDR3 sequence is 16 residues long. The CDR3, as DNA: TGTGCCAGCAGCCAAGGCTCAGGGGGAATCCGTGAAAAACTGTTTTTT. Amino acid sequence: CASSQGSGGIREKLFF.

V and J are TRBV6-6 and TRBJ1-5; tentatively, D is TRBD1 (6 bases). Germline V gives CDR1 MNHNY, CDR2 SVGAGI (reference sequence). Trimming stripped 2 bases from V and 1 base from J, with 9 bases between. The CDR3 is made up of 15 amino acids. The CDR3 DNA reads TGTGCCAGCAGTTACGGGACACCAAGCAATCAGCCCCAGCATTTT. Protein: CASSYGTPSNQPQHF.

V and J are TRBV2 and TRBJ1-2; D might be TRBD1 (5 bases). The CDR3 consists of 15 residues. The V and J ends lost 2 bases and 4 bases respectively, with 14 bases between them. CDR1 is SNHLY and CDR2 is FYNNEI in the germline V gene. In DNA, the CDR3 is TGTGCCAGCAGTGAAAGGCCAGGGAGGTCCTATGGCTACACCTTC. Protein product: CASSERPGRSYGYTF.

This clone turned up a few times. The chain recombines TRBV19 with TRBJ2-7; 12 bases align to TRBD2. This CDR3 contains 15 residues. Germline V gene data show CDR1 as LNHDA and CDR2 as SQIVND (reference sequence). With V trimmed by 6 bases and J by 3 bases, 6 bases remained unmatched. The CDR3 nucleotides are TGTGCCAGTAGAGAGACTAGCGGGGGCCTCTACGAGCAGTACTTC. Translated: CASRETSGGLYEQYF.

This clone was counted between two and nine times. The chain is built from TRBV24-1 and TRBJ2-2, with D uncertain. This CDR3 is 15 amino acids long. Germline V lookup: CDR1 KGHDR, CDR2 SFDVKD. V dropped 0 bases and J dropped 1 base, with 5 bases sitting between them. The CDR3 bases are TGTGCCACCAGTGATTTGAGAGTGAACACCGGGGAGCTGTTTTTT. It specifies CATSDLRVNTGELFF.

The gene calls are TRBV5-1 and TRBJ1-2; D not certain. Germline V gives CDR1 SGHRS, CDR2 YFSETQ. Between the trimmed V and J ends, which lost 4 bases and 0 bases, there was a span of 13 bases. The CDR3 extends over 15 amino acids. The CDR3 is CASSSWTEANYGYTF. The CDR3 DNA follows: TGCGCCAGCAGCAGCTGGACGGAAGCTAACTATGGCTACACCTTC.

This chain joins TRBV9 and TRBJ2-1; the match to TRBD2 covers 7 bases. CDR1 and CDR2 (germline): SGDLS, YYNGEE. V lost 0 bases and J lost 4; bases outside the gene matches: 4. The CDR3 contains 15 residues. The CDR3 DNA reads TGTGCCAGCAGCGTAGGCGGGGGTCGTTACAATGAGCAGTTCTTC. Translation: CASSVGGGRYNEQFF.

V is TRBV7-2 and J is TRBJ2-2; 10 positions agree with TRBD2. After removal of 6 bases from V and 0 bases from J, the junction contained 4 bases not matched to a gene. CDR3 length: 16 residues. Germline V gene lookup returns CDR1 SGHTA and CDR2 FQGNSA. Here the CDR3 reads CASRVLAGANTGELFF. In nucleotides, the CDR3 is TGTGCCAGCAGAGTGCTAGCGGGAGCGAACACCGGGGAGCTGTTTTTT.